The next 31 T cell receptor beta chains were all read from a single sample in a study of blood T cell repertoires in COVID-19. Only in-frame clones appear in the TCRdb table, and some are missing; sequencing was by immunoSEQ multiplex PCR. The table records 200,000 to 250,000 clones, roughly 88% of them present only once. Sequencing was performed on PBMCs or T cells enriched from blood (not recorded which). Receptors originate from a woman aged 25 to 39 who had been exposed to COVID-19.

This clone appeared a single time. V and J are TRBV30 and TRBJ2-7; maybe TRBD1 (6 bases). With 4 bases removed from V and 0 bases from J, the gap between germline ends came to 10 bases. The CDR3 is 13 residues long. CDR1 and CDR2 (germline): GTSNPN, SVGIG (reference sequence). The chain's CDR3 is CAWTRQASYEQYF. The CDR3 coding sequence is TGTGCCTGGACCAGACAGGCCTCCTACGAGCAGTACTTC.

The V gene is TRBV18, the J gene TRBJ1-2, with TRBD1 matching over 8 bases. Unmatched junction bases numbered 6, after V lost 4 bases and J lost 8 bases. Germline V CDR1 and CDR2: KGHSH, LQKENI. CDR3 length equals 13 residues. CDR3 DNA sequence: TGTGCCAGCTCACGGACAGGGCGGTGGGGCTACACCTTC. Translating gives CASSRTGRWGYTF.

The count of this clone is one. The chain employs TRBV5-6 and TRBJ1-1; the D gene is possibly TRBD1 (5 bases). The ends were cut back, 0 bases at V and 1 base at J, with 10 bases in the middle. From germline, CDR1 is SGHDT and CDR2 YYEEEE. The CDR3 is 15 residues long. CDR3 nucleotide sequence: TGTGCCAGCAGCTTGGTCGTCCAGGGGAACACTGAAGCTTTCTTT. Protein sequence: CASSLVVQGNTEAFF.

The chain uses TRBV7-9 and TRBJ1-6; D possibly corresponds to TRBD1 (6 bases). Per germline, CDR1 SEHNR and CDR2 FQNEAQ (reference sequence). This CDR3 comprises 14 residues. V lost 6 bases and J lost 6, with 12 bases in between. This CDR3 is CASRPTGSNSPLHF. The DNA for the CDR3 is TGTGCCAGCAGGCCTACAGGGAGTAATTCACCCCTCCACTTT.

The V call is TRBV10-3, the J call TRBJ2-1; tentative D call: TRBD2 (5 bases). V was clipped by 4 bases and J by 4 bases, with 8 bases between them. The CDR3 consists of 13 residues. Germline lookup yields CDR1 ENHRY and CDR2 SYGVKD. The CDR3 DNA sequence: TGTGCCATCAGTGCGGGATCATACAATGAGCAGTTCTTC. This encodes CAISAGSYNEQFF.

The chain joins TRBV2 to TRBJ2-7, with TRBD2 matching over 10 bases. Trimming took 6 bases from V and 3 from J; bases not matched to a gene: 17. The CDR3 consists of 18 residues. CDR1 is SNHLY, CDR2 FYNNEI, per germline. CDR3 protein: CASRLYGTDSGRNYEQYF. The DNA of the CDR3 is TGTGCCAGCAGACTCTACGGAACTGATAGCGGGAGGAACTACGAGCAGTACTTC.

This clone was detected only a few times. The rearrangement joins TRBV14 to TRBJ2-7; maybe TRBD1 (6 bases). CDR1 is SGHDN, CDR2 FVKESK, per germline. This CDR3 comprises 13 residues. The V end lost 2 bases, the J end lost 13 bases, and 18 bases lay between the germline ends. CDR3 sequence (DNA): TGTGCCAGCAGCCAAACGACCCGGACAGCCTCCTACTTC. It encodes CASSQTTRTASYF.

DNA for the CDR3: TGTGCCAGCTCACCCGATTTTAGGGACAGGGATGAAAAACTGTTTTTT. As protein: CASSPDFRDRDEKLFF. J is TRBJ1-4 and V is TRBV18, with 9 positions matching TRBD1. Germline CDR1 KGHSH, CDR2 LQKENI. This CDR3 has 16 amino acids. V was pared by 3 bases and J by 6 bases, with 8 bases of the junction left unmatched.

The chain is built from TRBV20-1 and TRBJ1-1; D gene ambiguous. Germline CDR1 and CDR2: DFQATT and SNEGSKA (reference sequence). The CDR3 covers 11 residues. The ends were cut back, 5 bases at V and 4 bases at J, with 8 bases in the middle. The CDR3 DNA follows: TGCAGTGCTCTAGAGGGCACTGAAGCTTTCTTT. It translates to CSALEGTEAFF.

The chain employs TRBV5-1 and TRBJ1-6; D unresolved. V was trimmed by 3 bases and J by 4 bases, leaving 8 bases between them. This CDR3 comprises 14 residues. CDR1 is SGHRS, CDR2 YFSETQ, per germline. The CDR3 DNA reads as TGCGCCAGCAGCTGGCGGGGTTATAATTCACCCCTCCACTTT. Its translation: CASSWRGYNSPLHF.

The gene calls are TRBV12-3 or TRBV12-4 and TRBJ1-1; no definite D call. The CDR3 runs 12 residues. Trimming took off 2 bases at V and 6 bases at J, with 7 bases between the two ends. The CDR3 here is CASSLPPAEAFF. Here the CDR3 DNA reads TGTGCCAGCAGTTTACCCCCCGCTGAAGCTTTCTTT.

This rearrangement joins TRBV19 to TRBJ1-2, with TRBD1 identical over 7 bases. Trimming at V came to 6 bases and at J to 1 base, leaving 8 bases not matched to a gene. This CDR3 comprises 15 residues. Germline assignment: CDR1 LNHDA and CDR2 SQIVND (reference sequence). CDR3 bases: TGTGCCAGTAGCAAGGGACAGCCGATTAACTATGGCTACACCTTC. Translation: CASSKGQPINYGYTF.

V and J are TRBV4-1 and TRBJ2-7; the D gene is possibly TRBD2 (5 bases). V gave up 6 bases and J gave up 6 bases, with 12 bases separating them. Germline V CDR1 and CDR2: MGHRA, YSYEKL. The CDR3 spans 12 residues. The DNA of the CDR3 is TGCGCCAGCAGTAAGATAGGGAGCGAGCAGTACTTC. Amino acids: CASSKIGSEQYF.

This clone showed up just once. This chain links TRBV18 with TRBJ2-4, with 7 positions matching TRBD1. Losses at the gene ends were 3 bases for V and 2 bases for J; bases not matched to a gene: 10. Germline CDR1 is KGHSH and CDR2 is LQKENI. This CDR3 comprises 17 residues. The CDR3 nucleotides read TGTGCCAGCTCACCGACTACAGGGGCCATACCCAAAAACATTCAGTACTTC. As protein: CASSPTTGAIPKNIQYF.

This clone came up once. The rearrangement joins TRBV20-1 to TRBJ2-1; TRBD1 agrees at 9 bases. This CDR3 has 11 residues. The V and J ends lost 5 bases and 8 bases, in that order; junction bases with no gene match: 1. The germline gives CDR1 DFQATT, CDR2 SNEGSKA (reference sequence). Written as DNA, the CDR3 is TGCAGTGCTTGGACAGGGGATGAGCAGTTCTTC. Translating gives CSAWTGDEQFF.

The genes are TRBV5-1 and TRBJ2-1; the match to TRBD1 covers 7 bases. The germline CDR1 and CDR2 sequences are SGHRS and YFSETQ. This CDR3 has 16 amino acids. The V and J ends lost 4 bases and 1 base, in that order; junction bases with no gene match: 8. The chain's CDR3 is CASSNDRVASYNEQFF. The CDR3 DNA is TGCGCCAGCAGCAATGACAGGGTCGCATCCTACAATGAGCAGTTCTTC.

In DNA, the CDR3 is TGTGCCAGCAGCGCTACAGGGTCGAGTTCACCCCTCCACTTT. The encoded protein is CASSATGSSSPLHF. This chain links TRBV25-1 with TRBJ1-6; weak D call: TRBD1 (6 bases). The germline V and J ends were trimmed by 6 bases and 9 bases, with 15 bases remaining between them. Germline V lookup: CDR1 MGHDK, CDR2 SYGVNS. There are 14 residues in the CDR3. Supplemented by reference TRBV25-1 and TRBJ1-6, the full variable domain reads EADIYQTPRYLVIGTGKKITLECSQTMGHDKMYWYQQDPGMELHLIHYSYGVNSTEKGDLSSESTVSRIRTEHFPLTLESARPSHTSQYLCASSATGSSSPLHFGNGTRLTVT.

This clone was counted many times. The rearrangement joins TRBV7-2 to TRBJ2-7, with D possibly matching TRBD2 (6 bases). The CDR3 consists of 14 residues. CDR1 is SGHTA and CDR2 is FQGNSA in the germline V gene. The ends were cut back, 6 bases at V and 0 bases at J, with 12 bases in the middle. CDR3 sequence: CASRTREPSYEQYF. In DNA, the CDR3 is TGTGCCAGCAGAACACGGGAGCCCTCCTACGAGCAGTACTTC.

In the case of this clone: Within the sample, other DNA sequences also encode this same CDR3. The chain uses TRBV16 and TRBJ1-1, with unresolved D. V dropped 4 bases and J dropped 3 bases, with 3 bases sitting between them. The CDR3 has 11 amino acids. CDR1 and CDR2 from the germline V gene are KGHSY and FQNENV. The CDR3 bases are TGTGCCAGCAGCCCGGACACTGAAGCTTTCTTT. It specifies CASSPDTEAFF.

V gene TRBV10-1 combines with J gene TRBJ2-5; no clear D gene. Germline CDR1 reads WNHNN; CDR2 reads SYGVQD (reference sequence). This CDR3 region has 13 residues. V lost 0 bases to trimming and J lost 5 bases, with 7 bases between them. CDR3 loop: CASSESGRETQYF. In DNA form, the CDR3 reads TGCGCCAGCAGTGAGTCTGGCAGGGAGACCCAGTACTTC.

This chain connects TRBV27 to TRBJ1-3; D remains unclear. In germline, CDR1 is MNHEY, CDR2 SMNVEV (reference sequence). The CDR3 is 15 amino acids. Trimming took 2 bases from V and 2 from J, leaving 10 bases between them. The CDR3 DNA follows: TGTGCCAGCAGTTTAAACGGGTTTGCTGGAAACACCATATATTTT. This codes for CASSLNGFAGNTIYF.

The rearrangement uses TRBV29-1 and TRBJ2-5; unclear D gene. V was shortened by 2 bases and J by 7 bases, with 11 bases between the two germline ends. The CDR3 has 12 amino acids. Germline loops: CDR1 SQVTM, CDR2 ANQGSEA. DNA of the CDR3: TGCAGCGTTGAACATGAGGTACCGACCCAGTACTTC. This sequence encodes CSVEHEVPTQYF.

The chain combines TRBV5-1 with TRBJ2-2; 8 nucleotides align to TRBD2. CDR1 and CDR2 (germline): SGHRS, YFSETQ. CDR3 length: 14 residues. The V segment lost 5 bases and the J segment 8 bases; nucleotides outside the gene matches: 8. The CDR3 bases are TGCGCCAGCAGATCCATAGCGGGGTATGGGGAGCTGTTTTTT. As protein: CASRSIAGYGELFF.

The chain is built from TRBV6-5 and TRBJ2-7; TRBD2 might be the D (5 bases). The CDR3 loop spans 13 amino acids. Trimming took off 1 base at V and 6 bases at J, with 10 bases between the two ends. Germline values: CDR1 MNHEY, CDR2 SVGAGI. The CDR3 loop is CASSYYKGSEQYF. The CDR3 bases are TGTGCCAGCAGTTACTACAAAGGGAGCGAGCAGTACTTC.

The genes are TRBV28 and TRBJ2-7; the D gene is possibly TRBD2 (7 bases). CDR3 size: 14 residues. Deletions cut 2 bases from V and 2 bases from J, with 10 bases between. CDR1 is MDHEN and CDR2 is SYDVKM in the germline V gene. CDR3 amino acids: CASSLGRGAYEQYF. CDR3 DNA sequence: TGTGCCAGCAGTTTAGGGAGGGGGGCCTACGAGCAGTACTTC.

CDR3 amino acids: CASSSTPNTGELFF. The CDR3 DNA follows: TGTGCCAGCAGCTCAACTCCGAACACCGGGGAGCTGTTTTTT. The genes are TRBV7-2 and TRBJ2-2, with D unresolved. Trimming removed 4 bases from V and 0 bases from J, with 6 bases in between. CDR1 is SGHTA and CDR2 is FQGNSA in the germline V gene. There are 14 residues in the CDR3.

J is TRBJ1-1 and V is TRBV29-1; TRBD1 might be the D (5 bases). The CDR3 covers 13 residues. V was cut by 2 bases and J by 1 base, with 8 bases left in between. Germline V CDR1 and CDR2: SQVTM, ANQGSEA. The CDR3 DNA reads TGCAGCGTTGAAAACGGGGGGAACACTGAAGCTTTCTTT. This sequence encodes CSVENGGNTEAFF.

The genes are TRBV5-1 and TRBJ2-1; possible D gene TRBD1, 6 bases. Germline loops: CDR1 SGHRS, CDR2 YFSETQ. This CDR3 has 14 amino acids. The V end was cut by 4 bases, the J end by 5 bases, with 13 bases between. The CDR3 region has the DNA TGCGCCAGCAGCAATGGACAGACGAACAATGAGCAGTTCTTC. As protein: CASSNGQTNNEQFF.

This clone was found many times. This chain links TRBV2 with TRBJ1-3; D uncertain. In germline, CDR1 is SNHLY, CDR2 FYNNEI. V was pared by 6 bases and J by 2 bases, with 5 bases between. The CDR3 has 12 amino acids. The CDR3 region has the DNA TGTGCCAGCAGGGGAGCTGGAAACACCATATATTTT. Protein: CASRGAGNTIYF.

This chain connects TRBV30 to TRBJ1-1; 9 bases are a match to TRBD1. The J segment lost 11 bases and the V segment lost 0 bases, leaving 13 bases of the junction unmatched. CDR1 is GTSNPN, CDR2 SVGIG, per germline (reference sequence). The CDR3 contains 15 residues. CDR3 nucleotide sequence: TGTGCCTGGAGTGTAGGGGGGACAGGGTGGTCGGTGGCTTTCTTT. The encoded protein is CAWSVGGTGWSVAFF.

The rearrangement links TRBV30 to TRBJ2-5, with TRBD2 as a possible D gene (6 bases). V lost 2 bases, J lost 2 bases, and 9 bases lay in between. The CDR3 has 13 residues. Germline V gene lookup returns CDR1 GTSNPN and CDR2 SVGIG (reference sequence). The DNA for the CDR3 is TGTGCCTGGAGTCTAGCGCTTCAAGAGACCCAGTACTTC. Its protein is CAWSLALQETQYF.